The rows below give T cell receptor beta chains drawn from one sample of a study of T cells in Graves' hyperthyroidism and ophthalmopathy. TCRdb re-called the multiplex PCR reads through MiXCR, storing one row per CDR3 protein. The table records roughly 400,000 distinct CDR3 sequences, approximately 15% of them present only once. Material: blood. All receptors come from a woman aged 18 to 35 with Graves' hyperthyroidism that later progressed to Graves' ophthalmopathy. Both conserved end residues are part of each CDR3. Fields, in order: V gene, clone size, D gene, J gene, CDR3 DNA, CDR3 protein. D genes are given only for firm matches. Where a row states a size, it is once, few, many or the class of an expanded clone; other rows omit it.

v_gene: TRBV6-2/TRBV6-3; abundance: NA; d_gene: NA; j_gene: TRBJ2-1; CDR3nt: TGTGCCAGCAGGCCAAGGCGGTCTAATGAGCAGTTCTTC; CDR3aa: CASRPRRSNEQFF
v_gene: TRBV27; abundance: many; d_gene: NA; j_gene: TRBJ2-1; CDR3nt: TGTGCCAGCAGTTTAGCTGACAGGTGGGGGAGGAATGAGCAGTTCTTC; CDR3aa: CASSLADRWGRNEQFF
v_gene: TRBV15; abundance: NA; d_gene: TRBD1; j_gene: TRBJ1-2; CDR3nt: TGTGCCACCAGCAAAACAGGGGTCTATGGCTACACCTTC; CDR3aa: CATSKTGVYGYTF
v_gene: TRBV28; abundance: NA; d_gene: NA; j_gene: TRBJ2-2; CDR3nt: TGTGCCAGCAGTTTAAATTTTCCGAACACCGGGGAGCTGTTTTTT; CDR3aa: CASSLNFPNTGELFF
v_gene: TRBV7-6; abundance: NA; d_gene: NA; j_gene: TRBJ2-6; CDR3nt: TGTGCCAGCAGCTTAGCCCGGGACAAGGCCTCTGGGGCCAACGTCCTGACTTTC; CDR3aa: CASSLARDKASGANVLTF
v_gene: TRBV7-9; abundance: many; d_gene: TRBD1; j_gene: TRBJ2-5; CDR3nt: TGTGCCAGCATCAGACAGGGAGTAGAGACCCAGTACTTC; CDR3aa: CASIRQGVETQYF
v_gene: TRBV27; abundance: few; d_gene: NA; j_gene: TRBJ1-6; CDR3nt: TGTGCCAGTGGGATTGACAGCTCCTATAATTCACCCCTCCACTTT; CDR3aa: CASGIDSSYNSPLHF
v_gene: TRBV27; abundance: few; d_gene: NA; j_gene: TRBJ1-1; CDR3nt: TGTGCCAGCAGTCACGATGGGGGGTCGGAAGCTTTCTTT; CDR3aa: CASSHDGGSEAFF
v_gene: TRBV7-9; abundance: NA; d_gene: NA; j_gene: TRBJ1-2; CDR3nt: TGTGCCAGCAGCTTAGCCGTTCAGGGGAACTATGGCTACACCTTC; CDR3aa: CASSLAVQGNYGYTF
v_gene: TRBV27; abundance: NA; d_gene: NA; j_gene: TRBJ2-7; CDR3nt: TGTGCCAGCAGTTTATCGGTGCCACACCGCGTGGCGGGCAGCTCCTACGAGCAGTACTTC; CDR3aa: CASSLSVPHRVAGSSYEQYF
v_gene: TRBV20-1; abundance: many; d_gene: NA; j_gene: TRBJ2-3; CDR3nt: TGCAGTGGAGGCGCAGGCACAGATACGCAGTATTTT; CDR3aa: CSGGAGTDTQYF
v_gene: TRBV19; abundance: few; d_gene: NA; j_gene: TRBJ2-6; CDR3nt: TGTGCCAGTAGTCCCGGGAACCCCGGGGCCAACGTCCTGACTTTC; CDR3aa: CASSPGNPGANVLTF
v_gene: TRBV27; abundance: few; d_gene: TRBD2; j_gene: TRBJ2-1; CDR3nt: TGTGCCAGCAGGTCCTCCTTCCCCAGCGGGAGGGCCTACAATGAGCAGTTCTTC; CDR3aa: CASRSSFPSGRAYNEQFF
v_gene: TRBV27; abundance: many; d_gene: TRBD1; j_gene: TRBJ1-2; CDR3nt: TGTGCCAGCCGAGCGCAGGGGGAGTTTGGCTACACCTTC; CDR3aa: CASRAQGEFGYTF
v_gene: TRBV20-1; abundance: NA; d_gene: NA; j_gene: TRBJ2-5; CDR3nt: TGCAGTGCTACAGACAGGGAGTCTGCGGGAGAGGCCCAGTACTTC; CDR3aa: CSATDRESAGEAQYF
v_gene: TRBV7-3; abundance: many; d_gene: NA; j_gene: TRBJ1-2; CDR3nt: TGTGCCAGCAGCTTAATGGGGGACTATGGCTACACCTTC; CDR3aa: CASSLMGDYGYTF
v_gene: TRBV3-1; abundance: NA; d_gene: NA; j_gene: TRBJ1-6; CDR3nt: TGTGCCAGCAGCCATATCGGGATTTCACCCCTCCACTTT; CDR3aa: CASSHIGISPLHF
v_gene: TRBV6-1; abundance: few; d_gene: NA; j_gene: TRBJ2-3; CDR3nt: TGTGCCAGCAGTGAAGCAGGGTCATGGGCAGATACGCAGTATTTT; CDR3aa: CASSEAGSWADTQYF
v_gene: TRBV20-1; abundance: many; d_gene: TRBD2; j_gene: TRBJ2-7; CDR3nt: TGCAGTGCTAGCGGGAGGGGGTACGAGCAGTACTTC; CDR3aa: CSASGRGYEQYF
v_gene: TRBV30; abundance: NA; d_gene: NA; j_gene: TRBJ2-1; CDR3nt: TGTGCCTGTGGGCACCCGGGGGGTCCCCGTAGTGTACAGGGGCTGTTCTTC; CDR3aa: CACGHPGGPRSVQGLFF
v_gene: TRBV28; abundance: many; d_gene: NA; j_gene: TRBJ1-2; CDR3nt: TGTGCCAGCAGTTTAATCAGGGCGCAGAATGGCTACACCTTC; CDR3aa: CASSLIRAQNGYTF
v_gene: TRBV2; abundance: once; d_gene: TRBD2; j_gene: TRBJ2-7; CDR3nt: TGTGCCAGCAGTGGTGGTGCGGGAGGGAGCTCCTACCAACAGTACTTC; CDR3aa: CASSGGAGGSSYQQYF
v_gene: TRBV5-1; abundance: many; d_gene: NA; j_gene: TRBJ1-6; CDR3nt: TGCGCCAGCAGCCGAGCCAATTCACCCCTCCACTTT; CDR3aa: CASSRANSPLHF
v_gene: TRBV12-3/TRBV12-4; abundance: many; d_gene: TRBD2; j_gene: TRBJ2-5; CDR3nt: TGTGCCAGCAGTCAAGAAGTCGGACTAGCGGCCATAACTGAGACCCAGTACTTC; CDR3aa: CASSQEVGLAAITETQYF
v_gene: TRBV30; abundance: many; d_gene: TRBD1; j_gene: TRBJ1-1; CDR3nt: TGTGCCTGGAGTACCCTCAGGGGGCGGAACACTGAAGCTTTCTTT; CDR3aa: CAWSTLRGRNTEAFF
v_gene: TRBV10-3; abundance: many; d_gene: TRBD2; j_gene: TRBJ2-5; CDR3nt: TGTGCCATCAGTGAGAGTAGCGGGGGGTCCCAAGAGACCCAGTACTTC; CDR3aa: CAISESSGGSQETQYF
v_gene: TRBV6-1; abundance: NA; d_gene: NA; j_gene: TRBJ2-1; CDR3nt: TGTGCCAGCAGTCCACAGGTATTCGAGCAGTTCTTC; CDR3aa: CASSPQVFEQFF
v_gene: TRBV20-1; abundance: NA; d_gene: TRBD1; j_gene: TRBJ2-2; CDR3nt: TGCAGTGCTAGGGGACAGGGATACACCGGGGAGCTGTTTTTT; CDR3aa: CSARGQGYTGELFF
v_gene: TRBV7-8; abundance: many; d_gene: NA; j_gene: TRBJ2-3; CDR3nt: TGTGCCAGCAGCCCTACCTTAAGCACAGATACGCAGTATTTT; CDR3aa: CASSPTLSTDTQYF
v_gene: TRBV6-5; abundance: NA; d_gene: NA; j_gene: TRBJ2-1; CDR3nt: TGTGCCAGCAGTTGGAGCGGGCCCAAGTACAATGAGCAGTTCTTC; CDR3aa: CASSWSGPKYNEQFF
v_gene: TRBV2; abundance: many; d_gene: NA; j_gene: TRBJ1-2; CDR3nt: TGTGCCAGCAGGGACTTAAAGGGAGGCTACACCTTC; CDR3aa: CASRDLKGGYTF
v_gene: TRBV10-3; abundance: many; d_gene: TRBD2; j_gene: TRBJ2-1; CDR3nt: TGTGCCATCAGATTAACTAGCGGGAGTTACAATGAGCAGTTCTTC; CDR3aa: CAIRLTSGSYNEQFF
v_gene: TRBV10-3; abundance: many; d_gene: TRBD1; j_gene: TRBJ1-2; CDR3nt: TGTGCCATCAGTGCGAATACAGGGGCGCTAACGAATCTATGGGGCTACACCTTC; CDR3aa: CAISANTGALTNLWGYTF
v_gene: TRBV7-8; abundance: many; d_gene: NA; j_gene: TRBJ2-3; CDR3nt: TGTGCCAGCAGCCCACAGGGTAGGGATACGCAGTATTTT; CDR3aa: CASSPQGRDTQYF
v_gene: TRBV6-2/TRBV6-3; abundance: NA; d_gene: NA; j_gene: TRBJ2-1; CDR3nt: TGTGCCAGCAGCTCTAGGACTCACTCCTACAATGAGCAGTTCTTC; CDR3aa: CASSSRTHSYNEQFF
v_gene: TRBV28; abundance: many; d_gene: NA; j_gene: TRBJ2-5; CDR3nt: TGTGCCAGCAGCGAGGGTGAGACCCAGTACTTC; CDR3aa: CASSEGETQYF
v_gene: TRBV11-2; abundance: many; d_gene: NA; j_gene: TRBJ1-5; CDR3nt: TGTGCCAGCAGCTTAGAAGTAGGGCAGCCCCAGCATTTT; CDR3aa: CASSLEVGQPQHF
v_gene: TRBV5-1; abundance: few; d_gene: TRBD2; j_gene: TRBJ2-7; CDR3nt: TGCGCCAGCAGCTTTGCCTCCGGGACTAGGCTCCACGAGCAGTACTTC; CDR3aa: CASSFASGTRLHEQYF
v_gene: TRBV28; abundance: many; d_gene: TRBD1; j_gene: TRBJ1-5; CDR3nt: TGTGCCAGCAGTTTAACAGACCCTTCTCCCGGGGACAGCGATCAGCCCCAGCATTTT; CDR3aa: CASSLTDPSPGDSDQPQHF
v_gene: TRBV2; abundance: many; d_gene: TRBD1; j_gene: TRBJ2-7; CDR3nt: TGTGCCAGCACCCGAACAGGGGGCCCCTACGAGCAGTACTTC; CDR3aa: CASTRTGGPYEQYF
v_gene: TRBV19; abundance: few; d_gene: NA; j_gene: TRBJ2-1; CDR3nt: TGTGCCAGTGAGAAACAGGGTAGCAATGAGCAGTTCTTC; CDR3aa: CASEKQGSNEQFF
v_gene: TRBV9; abundance: NA; d_gene: TRBD1; j_gene: TRBJ2-2; CDR3nt: TGTGCCAGCAGCTTCCGACAGGGGCACACCGGGGAGCTGTTTTTT; CDR3aa: CASSFRQGHTGELFF
v_gene: TRBV7-9; abundance: many; d_gene: TRBD1; j_gene: TRBJ2-6; CDR3nt: TGTGCCAGCAGCTTTGGACAGGCTGGGGCCAACGTCCTGACTTTC; CDR3aa: CASSFGQAGANVLTF
v_gene: TRBV5-4; abundance: NA; d_gene: NA; j_gene: TRBJ2-7; CDR3nt: TGTGCCAGCAGCTTGGGGCAGAGCCTAACCTACGAGCAGTACTTC; CDR3aa: CASSLGQSLTYEQYF
v_gene: TRBV5-5; abundance: few; d_gene: TRBD1; j_gene: TRBJ2-3; CDR3nt: TGTGCCAGCAGCCCCGGGACAGGGGGCCGGGTCACAGATACGCAGTATTTT; CDR3aa: CASSPGTGGRVTDTQYF